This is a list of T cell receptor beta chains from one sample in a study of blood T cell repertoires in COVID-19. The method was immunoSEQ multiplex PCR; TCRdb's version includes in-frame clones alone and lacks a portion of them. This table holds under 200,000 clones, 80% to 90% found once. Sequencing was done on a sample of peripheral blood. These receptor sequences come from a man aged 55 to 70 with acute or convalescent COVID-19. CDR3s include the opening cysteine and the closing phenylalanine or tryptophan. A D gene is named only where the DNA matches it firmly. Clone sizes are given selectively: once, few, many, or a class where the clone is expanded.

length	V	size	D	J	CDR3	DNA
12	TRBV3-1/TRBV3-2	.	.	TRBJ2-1	CASSPTLDEQFF	TGTGCCAGCAGCCCGACTCTGGATGAGCAGTTCTTC
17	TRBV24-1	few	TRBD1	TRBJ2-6	CATSEGQGTSGANVLTF	TGTGCCACCAGTGAGGGACAGGGGACCTCTGGGGCCAACGTCCTGACTTTC
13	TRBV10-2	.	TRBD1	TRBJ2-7	CASSRDRGHEQYF	TGCGCCAGCAGTAGGGACAGGGGCCACGAGCAGTACTTC
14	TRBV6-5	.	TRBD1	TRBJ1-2	CASSGDRGYRGYTF	TGTGCCAGCAGCGGGGACAGGGGATATCGAGGCTACACCTTC
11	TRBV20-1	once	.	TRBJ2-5	CSPDRQETQYF	TGCAGTCCCGACAGACAAGAGACCCAGTACTTC
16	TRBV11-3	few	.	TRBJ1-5	CASSVLPGLTIRPQHF	TGTGCCAGCAGCGTACTCCCCGGACTCACAATCAGGCCCCAGCATTTT
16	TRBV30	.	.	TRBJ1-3	CAWSVMGAGSGNTIYF	TGTGCCTGGAGTGTAATGGGAGCCGGGTCTGGAAACACCATATATTTT
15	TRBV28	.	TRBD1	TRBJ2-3	CASSLGDRVADTQYF	TGTGCCAGCAGTTTAGGGGACAGGGTTGCAGATACGCAGTATTTT
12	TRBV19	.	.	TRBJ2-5	CASSIRQETQYF	TGTGCCAGTAGTATCCGCCAAGAGACCCAGTACTTC
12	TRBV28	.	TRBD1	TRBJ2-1	CASSSGQGGLFF	TGTGCCAGCAGTTCCGGACAGGGCGGGTTGTTCTTC
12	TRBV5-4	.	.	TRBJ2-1	CASSLAGDEQFF	TGTGCCAGCAGCTTGGCCGGGGATGAGCAGTTCTTC
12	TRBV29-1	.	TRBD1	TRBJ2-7	CSVGTVTYEQYF	TGCAGCGTGGGGACAGTCACCTACGAGCAGTACTTC
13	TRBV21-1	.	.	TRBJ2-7	CASSGGLLYEQYF	TGTGCCAGCTCTGGGGGCCTCTTATACGAGCAGTACTTC
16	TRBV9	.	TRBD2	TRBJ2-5	CASSGGTSGRAETQYF	TGTGCCAGCAGCGGCGGGACTAGCGGGAGAGCGGAGACCCAGTACTTC
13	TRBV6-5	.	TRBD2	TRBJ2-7	CASNRRGVYEQYF	TGTGCCAGCAACCGACGGGGGGTCTACGAGCAGTACTTC
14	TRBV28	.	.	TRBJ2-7	CASSSTDRHYEQYF	TGTGCCAGCAGTTCTACCGACAGGCACTACGAGCAGTACTTC
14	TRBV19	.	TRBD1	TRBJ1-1	CASSIDHGQGRAFF	TGTGCCAGTAGTATAGATCACGGACAGGGGCGGGCTTTCTTT
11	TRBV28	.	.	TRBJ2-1	CATHSGYEQFF	TGTGCCACCCACTCGGGGTATGAGCAGTTCTTC
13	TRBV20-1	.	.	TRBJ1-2	CSASGRADYGYTF	TGCAGTGCTAGTGGCAGGGCTGACTATGGCTACACCTTC
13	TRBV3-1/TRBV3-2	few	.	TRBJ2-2	CASSSRLAGELFF	TGTGCCAGCAGCTCACGGTTGGCCGGGGAGCTGTTTTTT
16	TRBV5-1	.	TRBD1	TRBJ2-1	CASSLVSGQGLNEQFF	TGCGCCAGCAGCTTGGTTTCGGGACAGGGGTTGAATGAGCAGTTCTTC
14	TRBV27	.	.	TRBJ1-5	CASSPGTYNQPQHF	TGTGCCAGCAGTCCTGGGACATACAATCAGCCCCAGCATTTT
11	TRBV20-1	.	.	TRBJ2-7	CSALLEHEQYF	TGCAGTGCTCTCCTAGAACACGAGCAGTACTTC
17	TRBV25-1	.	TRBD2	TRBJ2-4	CASSEFRTSGRGNIQYF	TGTGCCAGCAGTGAATTCCGAACGAGCGGGAGGGGAAACATTCAGTACTTC
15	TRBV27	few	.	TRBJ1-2	CASSFWGPGAGGYTF	TGTGCCAGCAGTTTCTGGGGGCCAGGGGCGGGTGGCTACACCTTC
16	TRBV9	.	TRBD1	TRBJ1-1	CASSANTPGTGSEAFF	TGTGCCAGCAGCGCAAACACCCCCGGGACAGGGAGTGAAGCTTTCTTT
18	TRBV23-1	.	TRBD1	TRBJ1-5	CASSQPRPDREENQPQHF	TGCGCCAGCAGTCAACCCAGACCGGACAGGGAAGAGAATCAGCCCCAGCATTTT
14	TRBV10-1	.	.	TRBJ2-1	CASSESSRLTEQFF	TGCGCCAGCAGTGAGTCGAGTCGACTGACTGAGCAGTTCTTC
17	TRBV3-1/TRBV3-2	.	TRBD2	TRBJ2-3	CASSQVSLAGYTDTQYF	TGTGCCAGCAGCCAAGTTTCCCTAGCGGGATACACAGATACGCAGTATTTT
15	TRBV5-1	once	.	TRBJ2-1	CASSLEGGVYNEQFF	TGCGCCAGCAGCTTGGAGGGAGGAGTATACAATGAGCAGTTCTTC
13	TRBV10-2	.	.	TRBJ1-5	CASRTGTNQPQHF	TGCGCCAGCAGGACAGGTACTAATCAGCCCCAGCATTTT
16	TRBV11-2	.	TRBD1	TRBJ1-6	CASSWTMGQINSPLHF	TGTGCCAGCAGCTGGACCATGGGACAGATTAATTCACCCCTCCACTTT
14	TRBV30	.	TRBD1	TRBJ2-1	CAWSPGQGAGEQFF	TGTGCCTGGAGTCCCGGACAGGGGGCGGGGGAGCAGTTCTTC
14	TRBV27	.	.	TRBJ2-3	CASSPLLASDTQYF	TGTGCCAGCAGCCCCCTCTTAGCGTCAGATACGCAGTATTTT
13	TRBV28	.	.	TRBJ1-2	CASTPGLNYGYTF	TGTGCCAGCACCCCGGGACTTAACTATGGCTACACCTTC
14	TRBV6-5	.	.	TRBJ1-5	CASSSSGKGQPQHF	TGTGCCAGCAGTTCGTCAGGGAAGGGTCAGCCCCAGCATTTT
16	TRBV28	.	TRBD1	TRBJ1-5	CASSYTGGRSNQPQHF	TGTGCCAGCAGTTATACAGGGGGCAGAAGCAATCAGCCCCAGCATTTT
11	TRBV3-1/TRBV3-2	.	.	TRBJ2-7	CASSTVHGQYF	TGTGCCAGCAGCACGGTCCACGGGCAGTACTTC
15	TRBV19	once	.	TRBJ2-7	CASSSPGRPSYEQYF	TGTGCCAGTAGTTCCCCAGGGAGGCCCTCCTACGAGCAGTACTTC
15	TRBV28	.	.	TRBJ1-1	CASSPRGGRETEAFF	TGTGCCAGCAGTCCTCGTGGGGGGCGGGAGACTGAAGCTTTCTTT
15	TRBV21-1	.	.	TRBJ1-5	CASSPRGGPHQPQHF	TGTGCCAGCAGCCCACGCGGGGGACCCCATCAGCCCCAGCATTTT
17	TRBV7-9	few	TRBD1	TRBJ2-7	CASSSFSGTGGSYEQYF	TGTGCCAGCAGCTCTTTCTCGGGGACAGGGGGCTCCTACGAGCAGTACTTC
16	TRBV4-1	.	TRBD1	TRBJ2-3	CASSLPRGQGADTQYF	TGCGCCAGCAGCCTTCCACGGGGACAGGGGGCGGATACGCAGTATTTT
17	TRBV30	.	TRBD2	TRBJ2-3	CAWRMFIAGAFTDTQYF	TGTGCCTGGAGAATGTTTATAGCGGGAGCGTTCACAGATACGCAGTATTTT
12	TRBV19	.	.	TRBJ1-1	CASNQGYTEAFF	TGTGCCAGTAACCAGGGGTACACTGAAGCTTTCTTT